Sequencing of this T cell receptor (beta chain) was carried out in a study of blood T cell repertoires in COVID-19 (dated by TCRdb to the early 2020s). With respect to the entire study: Samples covering the acute and convalescent phases of COVID-19 were provided by collaborators in the United States, Italy and Spain. The material from the prospective study consisted of cDNA or gDNA derived from T cells, B-cell-depleted T cells, or PBMCs. Subjects who had been exposed to COVID-19, were actively infected with it, or had recovered from it provided the deeply sampled blood TCRbeta repertoires that made up the dataset. A freely available public database, intended as a resource for researchers studying the immune response to SARS-CoV-2, is where the repertoires were released. The samples were drawn from two sources: the first 160 participants of the ongoing ImmuneRACE study, and over 1,000 subjects contributed by 6 global collaborators. Sample metadata almost always included a de-identified subject ID, COVID-19 status, age in years and sex. Where available, HLA class I and class II types were taken from metadata supplied by the sample provider and were not determined by assay-based typing. Summary of the overall study and its limitations: Clinical and demographic metadata were provided uncurated, with the amount varying by source and participant.

From a lookup of the germline V gene, CDR1 and CDR2 are SGHTA and FQGNSA. Trimming takes 2 bases off V and 7 bases off J; junction bases not matched to a gene: 6. The CDR3 contains 16 residues, cysteine and phenylalanine counted. Only the CDR3 DNA stays, 48 bases, in frame from base 1. Notes on this clone: The target of this receptor is not known. No base quality information exists; no much larger clone differs at one position.

Each collaborating institution followed its own protocols to collect whole blood in K2EDTA tubes. Collaborator samples were shipped for TCRbeta analysis as frozen whole blood, isolated PBMCs, or DNA extracted from either sample type. The immunoSEQ Assay, a bias-controlled multiplex PCR, was used to amplify TCRbeta CDR3 regions from genomic DNA. In the paper's pipeline: The number of nucleated cells in each sample was estimated by amplification of reference gene primers within the assay. To quantify the absolute abundance of each unique TCRbeta CDR3 rearrangement, sequence reads were collapsed and filtered. For each sample, productive Simpson clonality was calculated as the square root of Simpson's diversity index across productive rearrangements. TCRdb stores this immuneACCESS table with in-frame sequences only. Part of the clones is absent; in the studies checked, under half of the shortfall reflects unresolved V genes, and no reason is known for the rest. The DNA gave D and trimming, while V, J and clone size come from that table. This sample holds some 150,000 clones; around 88% were observed only once. The ten top clones hold about 1.6% of the sample.

Sequencing was performed on peripheral blood. The sequence was collected from a woman between 55 and 75 years old with acute or convalescent COVID-19. The V and J segments used are TRBV7-2 and TRBJ1-5, with 12 bases in between that match TRBD1. The DNA is TGTGCCAGCAGCTTATTGGGACAGGGGGCACAGCAGCCCCAGCATTTT. It translates to CASSLLGQGAQQPQHF.